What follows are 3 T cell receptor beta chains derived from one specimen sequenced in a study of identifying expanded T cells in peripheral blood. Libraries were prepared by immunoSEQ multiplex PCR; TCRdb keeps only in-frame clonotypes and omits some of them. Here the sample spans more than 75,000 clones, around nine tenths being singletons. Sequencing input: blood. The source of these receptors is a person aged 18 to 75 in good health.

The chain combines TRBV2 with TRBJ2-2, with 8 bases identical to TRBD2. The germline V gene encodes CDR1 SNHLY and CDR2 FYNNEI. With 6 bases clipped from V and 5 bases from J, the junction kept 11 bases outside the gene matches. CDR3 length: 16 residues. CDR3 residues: CASSPLIAGPTGELFF. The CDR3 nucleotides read TGTGCCAGCAGCCCCTTAATAGCGGGACCGACCGGGGAGCTGTTTTTT.

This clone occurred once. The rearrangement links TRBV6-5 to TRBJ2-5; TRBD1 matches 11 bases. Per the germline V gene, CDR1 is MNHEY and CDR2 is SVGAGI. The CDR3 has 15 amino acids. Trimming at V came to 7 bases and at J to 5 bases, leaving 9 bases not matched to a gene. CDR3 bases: TGTGCCAGCAATCCGGACAGGGGGCTGTGGGAGACCCAGTACTTC. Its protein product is CASNPDRGLWETQYF.

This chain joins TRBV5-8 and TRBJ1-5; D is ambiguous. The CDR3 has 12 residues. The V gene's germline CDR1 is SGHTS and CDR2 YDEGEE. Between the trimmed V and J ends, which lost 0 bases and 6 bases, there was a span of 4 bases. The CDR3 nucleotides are TGTGCCAGCAGCTTGGTCCGTCAGCCCCAGCATTTT. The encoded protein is CASSLVRQPQHF.